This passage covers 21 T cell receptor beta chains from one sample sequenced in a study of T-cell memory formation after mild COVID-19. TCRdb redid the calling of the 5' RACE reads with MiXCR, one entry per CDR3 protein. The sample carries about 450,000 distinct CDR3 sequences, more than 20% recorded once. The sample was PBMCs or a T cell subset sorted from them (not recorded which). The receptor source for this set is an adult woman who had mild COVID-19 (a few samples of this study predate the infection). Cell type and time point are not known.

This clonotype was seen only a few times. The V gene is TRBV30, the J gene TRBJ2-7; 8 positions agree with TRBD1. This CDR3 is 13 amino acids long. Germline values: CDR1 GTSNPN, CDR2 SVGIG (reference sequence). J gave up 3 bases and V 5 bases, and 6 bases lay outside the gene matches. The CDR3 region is CAWGTGGVYEQYF. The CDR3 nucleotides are TGTGCCTGGGGGACAGGAGGGGTCTACGAGCAGTACTTC.

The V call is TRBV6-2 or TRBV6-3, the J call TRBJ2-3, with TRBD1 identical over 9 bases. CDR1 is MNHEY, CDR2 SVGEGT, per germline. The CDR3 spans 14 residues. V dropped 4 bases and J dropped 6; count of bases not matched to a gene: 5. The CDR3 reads CASSLQGARDTQYF. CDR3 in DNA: TGTGCCAGCAGTTTACAGGGGGCAAGGGATACGCAGTATTTT.

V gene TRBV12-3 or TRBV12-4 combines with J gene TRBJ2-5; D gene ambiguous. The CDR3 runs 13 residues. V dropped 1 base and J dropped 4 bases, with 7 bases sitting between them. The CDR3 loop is CASSLGVLETQYF. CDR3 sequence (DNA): TGTGCCAGCAGTTTAGGGGTCCTAGAGACCCAGTACTTC.

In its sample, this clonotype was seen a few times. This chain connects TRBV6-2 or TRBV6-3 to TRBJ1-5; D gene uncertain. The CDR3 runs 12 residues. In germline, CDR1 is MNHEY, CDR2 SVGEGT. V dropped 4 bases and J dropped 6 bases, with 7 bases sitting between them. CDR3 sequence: CASSSLLQPQHF. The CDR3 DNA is TGTGCCAGCAGTTCTCTACTTCAGCCCCAGCATTTT.

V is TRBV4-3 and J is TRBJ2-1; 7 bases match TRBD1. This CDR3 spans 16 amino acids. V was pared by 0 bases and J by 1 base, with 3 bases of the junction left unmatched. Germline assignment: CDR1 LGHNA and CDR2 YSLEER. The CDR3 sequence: CASSQEGTASYNEQFF. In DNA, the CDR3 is TGCGCCAGCAGCCAAGAAGGGACAGCTTCCTACAATGAGCAGTTCTTC.

CDR3 DNA sequence: TGCAGCGTTGGGCGGGACAGCTCCTACGAGCAGTACTTC. This sequence encodes CSVGRDSSYEQYF. The chain uses TRBV29-1 and TRBJ2-7, with D tentatively TRBD1 (7 bases). Germline-derived CDR1 and CDR2 are SQVTM and ANQGSEA. The CDR3 sequence is 13 residues long. V was clipped by 4 bases and J by 0 bases, with 10 bases between them.

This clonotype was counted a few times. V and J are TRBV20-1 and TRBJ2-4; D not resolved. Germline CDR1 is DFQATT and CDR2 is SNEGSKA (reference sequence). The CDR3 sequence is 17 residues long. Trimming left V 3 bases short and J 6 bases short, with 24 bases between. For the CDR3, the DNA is TGCAGTGCTAGGCCCCCTCCGACCGGATTTCCCACAAACATTCAGTACTTC. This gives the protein CSARPPPTGFPTNIQYF.

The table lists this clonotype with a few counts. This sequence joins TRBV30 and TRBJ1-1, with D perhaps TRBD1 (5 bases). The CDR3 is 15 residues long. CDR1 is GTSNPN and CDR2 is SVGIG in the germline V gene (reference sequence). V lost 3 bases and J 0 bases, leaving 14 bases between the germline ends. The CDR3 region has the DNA TGTGCCTGGAGGACAGACCTCTACATGAACACTGAAGCTTTCTTT. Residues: CAWRTDLYMNTEAFF.

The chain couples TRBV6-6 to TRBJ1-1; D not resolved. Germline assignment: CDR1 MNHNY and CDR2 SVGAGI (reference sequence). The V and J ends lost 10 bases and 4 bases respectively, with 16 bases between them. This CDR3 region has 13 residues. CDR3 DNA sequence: TGTGCCACCCGGACGGTGGCGGGCACTGAAGCTTTCTTT. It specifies CATRTVAGTEAFF.

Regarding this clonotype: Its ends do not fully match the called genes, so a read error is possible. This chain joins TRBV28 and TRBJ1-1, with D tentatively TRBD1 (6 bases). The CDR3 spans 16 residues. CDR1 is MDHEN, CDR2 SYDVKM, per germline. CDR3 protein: CDSSFQQGKGNTEAFF. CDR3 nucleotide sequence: TGTGACAGCAGTTTTCAACAGGGTAAGGGGAACACTGAAGCTTTCTTT.

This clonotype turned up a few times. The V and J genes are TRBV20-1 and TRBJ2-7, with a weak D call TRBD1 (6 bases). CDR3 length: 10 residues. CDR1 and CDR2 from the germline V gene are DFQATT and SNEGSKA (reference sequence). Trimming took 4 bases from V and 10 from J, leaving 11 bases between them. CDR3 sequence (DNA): TGCAGTGCTAAAGGGACATCCCAGTACTTC. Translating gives CSAKGTSQYF.

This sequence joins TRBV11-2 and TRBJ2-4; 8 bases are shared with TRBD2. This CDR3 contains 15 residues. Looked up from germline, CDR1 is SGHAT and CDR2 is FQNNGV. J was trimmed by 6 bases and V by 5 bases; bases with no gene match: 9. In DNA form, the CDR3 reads TGTGCCAGCAGCCCGCACGGGGGGGGCCTAAACATTCAGTACTTC. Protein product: CASSPHGGGLNIQYF.

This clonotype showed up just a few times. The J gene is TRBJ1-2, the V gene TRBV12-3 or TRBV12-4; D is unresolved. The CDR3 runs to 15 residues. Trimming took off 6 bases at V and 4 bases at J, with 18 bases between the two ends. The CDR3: CASSPMAQGIYGYTF. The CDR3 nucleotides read TGTGCCAGCAGCCCTATGGCTCAAGGGATCTATGGCTACACCTTC.

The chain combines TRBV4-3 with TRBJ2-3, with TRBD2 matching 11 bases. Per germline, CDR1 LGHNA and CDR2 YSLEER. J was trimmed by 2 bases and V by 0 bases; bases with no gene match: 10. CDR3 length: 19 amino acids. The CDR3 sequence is CASSQEPSGTSGTTDTQYF. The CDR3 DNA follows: TGCGCCAGCAGCCAAGAACCTTCCGGGACTAGCGGCACCACAGATACGCAGTATTTT.

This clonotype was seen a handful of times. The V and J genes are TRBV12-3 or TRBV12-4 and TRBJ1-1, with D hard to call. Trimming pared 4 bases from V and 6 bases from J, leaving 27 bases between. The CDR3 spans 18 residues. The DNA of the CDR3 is TGTGCCAGCAGTTCCCTCTCGACTGTATTTCAATGGTCTGCTGAAGCTTTCTTT. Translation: CASSSLSTVFQWSAEAFF.

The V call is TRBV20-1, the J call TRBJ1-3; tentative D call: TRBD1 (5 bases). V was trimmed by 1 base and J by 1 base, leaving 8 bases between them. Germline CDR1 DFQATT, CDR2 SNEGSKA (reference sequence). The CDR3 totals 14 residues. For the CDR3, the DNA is TGCAGTGCTAGAGGCAGGGTTTCTGGAAACACCATATATTTT. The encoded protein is CSARGRVSGNTIYF.

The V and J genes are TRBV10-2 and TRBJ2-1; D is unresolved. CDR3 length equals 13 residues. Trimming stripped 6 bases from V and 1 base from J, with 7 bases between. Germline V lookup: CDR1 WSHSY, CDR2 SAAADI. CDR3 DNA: TGCGCCAGCAGGGGTCAATCCTACAATGAGCAGTTCTTC. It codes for CASRGQSYNEQFF.

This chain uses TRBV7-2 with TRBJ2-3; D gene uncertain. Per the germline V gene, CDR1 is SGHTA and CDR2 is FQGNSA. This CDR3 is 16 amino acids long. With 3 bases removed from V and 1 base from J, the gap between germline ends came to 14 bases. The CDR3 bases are TGTGCCAGCAGCTTTAGTAGCAGCCGGGGCACAGATACGCAGTATTTT. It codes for CASSFSSSRGTDTQYF.

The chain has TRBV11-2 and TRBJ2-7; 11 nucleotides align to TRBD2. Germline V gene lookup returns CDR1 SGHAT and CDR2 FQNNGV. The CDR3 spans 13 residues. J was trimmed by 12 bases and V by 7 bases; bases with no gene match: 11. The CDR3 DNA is TGTGCCAGCAATCCTGGGCTAGCGGGGGGTCCGTACTTC. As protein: CASNPGLAGGPYF.

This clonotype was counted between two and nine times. CDR3 residues: CASRQGGEPQHF. In DNA, the CDR3 is TGTGCCAGCAGACAGGGTGGCGAGCCCCAGCATTTT. The V call is TRBV2, the J call TRBJ1-5, with a tentative D call TRBD1 (6 bases). In germline, CDR1 is SNHLY, CDR2 FYNNEI. The CDR3 has 12 amino acids. V was pared by 6 bases and J by 8 bases, with 11 bases between.

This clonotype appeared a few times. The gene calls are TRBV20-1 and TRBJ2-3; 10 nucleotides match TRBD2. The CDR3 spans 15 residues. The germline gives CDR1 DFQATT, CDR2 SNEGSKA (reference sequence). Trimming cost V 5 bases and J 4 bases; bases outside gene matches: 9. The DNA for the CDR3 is TGCAGTGCTTCCCCTACTAGCGGGGTCGCAGATACGCAGTATTTT. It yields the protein CSASPTSGVADTQYF.